This T cell receptor (beta chain) derives from a study of CD8+ T cells in alopecia areata. Study as a whole: Disease severity was quantified as SALT score of affected scalp area. Whole-study findings and limits: In scalp and blood during tofacitinib, many expanded lesional clones persisted.

Stated treatment: oral pan-JAK inhibitor, 5-10 mg twice daily. Alopecia areata patients provided lesional scalp punch biopsies and peripheral blood, both collected for the study. PBMC-derived CD4+ and CD8+ T cells were sorted. TCR sequencing used cDNA made by reverse transcription of extracted RNA. Method: immunoSEQ multiplex PCR; TCRdb's copy keeps in-frame clones and lacks some. In the table there are about 190,000 clones, approximately 60% of which are singletons. The CDR3 has 15 amino acids. Germline V gives CDR1 SGHRS, CDR2 YFSETQ. Trimming stripped 2 bases from V and 5 bases from J, with 14 bases between. Comment on this clone: No antigen is known for it.

Sequencing was performed on CD4+ T cells sorted from blood, taken at week 4, from a patient treated with tofacitinib. This TCR derives from a human donor with alopecia areata. This chain connects TRBV5-1 to TRBJ2-1; D ambiguous. The chain's CDR3 is CASSFSPTGHNEQFF. CDR3 sequence (DNA): TGCGCCAGCAGCTTCAGCCCAACTGGGCACAATGAGCAGTTCTTC.